These 24 T cell receptor beta chains came from one sample sequenced in a study of control samples from healthy donors and cancer patients. The table came from immunoSEQ multiplex PCR; TCRdb's copy has only in-frame clones and leaves some out. Of about 120,000 clones listed, roughly 91% are singletons. The source material was blood. The origin of the receptors is a woman in her seventies in good health.

The rearrangement links TRBV9 to TRBJ2-2; D call uncertain. Trimming took off 3 bases at V and 2 bases at J, with 5 bases between the two ends. This CDR3 is built from 13 residues. Germline-derived CDR1 and CDR2 are SGDLS and YYNGEE. The CDR3 here is CASSGENTGELFF. The CDR3 DNA reads as TGTGCCAGCAGCGGCGAAAACACCGGGGAGCTGTTTTTT.

The rearrangement uses TRBV5-4 and TRBJ1-5; D not resolved. The V and J ends lost 0 bases and 6 bases respectively, with 13 bases between them. CDR3 length: 15 amino acids. Per germline, CDR1 SGHNT and CDR2 YYREEE (reference sequence). The CDR3 region has the DNA TGTGCCAGCAGCTTGGACGGAGGAGAGTTTCAGCCCCAGCATTTT. Protein sequence: CASSLDGGEFQPQHF. Full variable domain (outside the CDR3, taken from reference TRBV5-4 and TRBJ1-5): ETGVTQSPTHLIKTRGQQVTLRCSSQSGHNTVSWYQQALGQGPQFIFQYYREEENGRGNFPPRFSGLQFPNYSSELNVNALELDDSALYLCASSLDGGEFQPQHFGDGTRLSIL.

The sample holds a few counts of this clone. This sequence joins TRBV7-9 and TRBJ1-2; 7 nucleotides line up with TRBD1. This CDR3 has 14 amino acids. The V segment lost 7 bases and the J segment 2 bases; nucleotides outside the gene matches: 7. The V gene's germline CDR1 is SEHNR and CDR2 FQNEAQ (reference sequence). CDR3 residues: CASIDRVGNYGYTF. The CDR3 nucleotides are TGTGCCAGCATCGACAGGGTGGGAAACTATGGCTACACCTTC.

This clone was recorded once. The V call is TRBV18, the J call TRBJ1-2; TRBD1 matches 7 bases. With 3 bases clipped from V and 5 bases from J, the junction kept 6 bases outside the gene matches. The CDR3 contains 14 residues. Germline lookup yields CDR1 KGHSH and CDR2 LQKENI. CDR3 protein: CASSPQGGVYGYTF. In DNA, the CDR3 is TGTGCCAGCTCACCCCAGGGGGGAGTTTATGGCTACACCTTC.

The chain is built from TRBV11-2 and TRBJ2-3; 8 positions match TRBD1. The length of the CDR3 is 17 residues. V lost 1 base to trimming and J lost 2 bases; unmatched junction nucleotides: 8. From germline, CDR1 is SGHAT and CDR2 FQNNGV. The DNA of the CDR3 is TGTGCCAGCAGCTTAGGAGTTGGCAGGGGGCCCACAGATACGCAGTATTTT. Translated, it gives CASSLGVGRGPTDTQYF.

This clone has more than one count but fewer than ten. The V call is TRBV5-1, the J call TRBJ2-6; D not certain. V was clipped by 4 bases and J by 2 bases, with 10 bases between them. The CDR3 runs to 15 residues. Germline CDR1 reads SGHRS; CDR2 reads YFSETQ. The CDR3 DNA is TGCGCCAGCAGCAGGACGGACGCTGGGGCCAACGTCCTGACTTTC. Its protein product is CASSRTDAGANVLTF. The full variable domain, in which reference TRBV5-1 and TRBJ2-6 provide the parts outside the CDR3, is KAGVTQTPRYLIKTRGQQVTLSCSPISGHRSVSWYQQTPGQGLQFLFEYFSETQRNKGNFPGRFSGRQFSNSRSEMNVSTLELGDSALYLCASSRTDAGANVLTFGAGSRLTVL.

V gene TRBV6-5 combines with J gene TRBJ1-1; 8 positions match TRBD1. The CDR3 is 14 amino acids. V lost 7 bases and J lost 5; bases outside the gene matches: 9. Germline loops: CDR1 MNHEY, CDR2 SVGAGI. As DNA, the CDR3 is TGTGCCAGCAACCCGGCAGGGGGCAAAACTGAAGCTTTCTTT. Translating gives CASNPAGGKTEAFF.

This sequence joins TRBV18 and TRBJ1-2; D call uncertain. Trimming stripped 0 bases from V and 7 bases from J, with 9 bases between. This CDR3 region has 13 residues. Germline loops: CDR1 KGHSH, CDR2 LQKENI. The CDR3 coding sequence is TGTGCCAGCTCACCACCGGCCGGGATTGGCTACACCTTC. Encoded protein: CASSPPAGIGYTF.

The rearrangement links TRBV6-5 to TRBJ2-7; D is possibly TRBD1 or TRBD2 (6 bases each). Germline V gene sequence: CDR1 MNHEY, CDR2 SVGAGI. The CDR3 spans 15 residues. The V gene lost 8 bases and the J gene lost 7 bases, with 24 bases spanning the gap. The CDR3 DNA reads TGTGCCAGCGGCTGGAGGGACACCGTCCCAGGAGAGCAGTACTTC. Translating gives CASGWRDTVPGEQYF.

The chain has TRBV19 and TRBJ1-5, with 8 positions matching TRBD1. The germline V gene has CDR1 LNHDA and CDR2 SQIVND (reference sequence). This CDR3 is 14 amino acids long. Trimming removed 6 bases from V and 7 bases from J; junction bases left unmatched: 8. In DNA form, the CDR3 reads TGTGCCAGTAGCCTAGACAGGGGAGGACAGCCCCAGCATTTT. It encodes CASSLDRGGQPQHF. The full variable domain, completed using reference TRBV19 and TRBJ1-5, is DGGITQSPKYLFRKEGQNVTLSCEQNLNHDAMYWYRQDPGQGLRLIYYSQIVNDFQKGDIAEGYSVSREKKESFPLTVTSAQKNPTAFYLCASSLDRGGQPQHFGDGTRLSIL.

The chain recombines TRBV6-5 with TRBJ1-2; maybe TRBD1 (5 bases). V dropped 6 bases and J dropped 6 bases, with 14 bases sitting between them. CDR3 size: 13 residues. The germline V gene has CDR1 MNHEY and CDR2 SVGAGI. The CDR3 DNA sequence: TGTGCCAGCAGAGTCTTGACAGAGCATGGCTACACCTTC. Its translation: CASRVLTEHGYTF.

The rearrangement uses TRBV7-2 and TRBJ2-7, with D unresolved. V lost 0 bases to trimming and J lost 7 bases, with 16 bases between them. This CDR3 comprises 15 residues. The germline V gene encodes CDR1 SGHTA and CDR2 FQGNSA. The DNA for the CDR3 is TGTGCCAGCAGCTTAGCTATTAGAGGACGTGGGGAGCAGTACTTC. This translates into CASSLAIRGRGEQYF.

This chain connects TRBV11-2 to TRBJ2-5, with D perhaps matching TRBD2 (5 bases). V was pared by 0 bases and J by 5 bases, with 10 bases between. The germline gives CDR1 SGHAT, CDR2 FQNNGV. This CDR3 is built from 14 residues. CDR3 loop: CASSLEASWETQYF. The CDR3 DNA is TGTGCCAGCAGCTTAGAGGCTAGCTGGGAGACCCAGTACTTC.

The chain uses TRBV15 and TRBJ2-6; D possibly matches TRBD1 or TRBD2 (5 bases each). The CDR3 has 18 amino acids. V was shortened by 0 bases and J by 0 bases, with 12 bases between the two germline ends. Germline V lookup: CDR1 LNHNV, CDR2 YYDKDF (reference sequence). CDR3 sequence: CATSRDKTRGSGANVLTF. CDR3 nucleotide sequence: TGTGCCACCAGCAGAGATAAGACGAGGGGCTCTGGGGCCAACGTCCTGACTTTC.

This rearrangement joins TRBV12-3 or TRBV12-4 to TRBJ2-1; D is unresolved. Trimming took off 6 bases at V and 3 bases at J, with 9 bases between the two ends. The CDR3 runs 13 residues. This chain's CDR3 is CASSRDIYNEQFF. CDR3 in DNA: TGTGCCAGCAGCCGCGACATCTACAATGAGCAGTTCTTC.

J is TRBJ1-4 and V is TRBV4-1; weak D call: TRBD1 (5 bases). Trimming removed 2 bases from V and 3 bases from J, with 10 bases in between. Germline assignment: CDR1 MGHRA and CDR2 YSYEKL. This CDR3 is 15 amino acids long. The CDR3 DNA reads as TGCGCCAGCAGCCAATTGGGGGTAGCTAATGAAAAACTGTTTTTT. This encodes CASSQLGVANEKLFF.

The chain employs TRBV5-1 and TRBJ1-5; D not resolved. V was pared by 3 bases and J by 4 bases, with 8 bases between. Germline-derived CDR1 and CDR2 are SGHRS and YFSETQ. There are 13 residues in the CDR3. CDR3 region: CASSYDGNQPQHF. The CDR3 nucleotides are TGCGCCAGCAGCTATGACGGGAATCAGCCCCAGCATTTT.

The rearrangement joins TRBV7-9 to TRBJ2-1; 8 bases match TRBD2. V was clipped by 5 bases and J by 9 bases; unmatched bases: 15. This CDR3 spans 16 amino acids. The germline CDR1 and CDR2 sequences are SEHNR and FQNEAQ (reference sequence). The CDR3 coding sequence is TGTGCCAGCAGCCAACTGGGGACTAGAGGAGTTAGTGAGCAGTTCTTC. This codes for CASSQLGTRGVSEQFF.

The V and J genes are TRBV7-3 and TRBJ2-4, with TRBD2 matching 8 bases. V was pared by 5 bases and J by 9 bases, with 3 bases of the junction left unmatched. The CDR3 contains 12 residues. Germline V gene sequence: CDR1 SGHTA, CDR2 FQGTGA. The CDR3 coding sequence is TGTGCCAGCAGCCCCGGGAGGGGCATTCAGTACTTC. Translated, it gives CASSPGRGIQYF.

The chain couples TRBV6-5 to TRBJ1-1; 10 nucleotides agree with TRBD1. CDR1 and CDR2 from the germline V gene are MNHEY and SVGAGI. J gave up 3 bases and V 2 bases, and 0 bases lay outside the gene matches. The CDR3 loop spans 14 amino acids. CDR3 amino acids: CASSYGTGDTEAFF. DNA for the CDR3: TGTGCCAGCAGTTACGGGACAGGGGACACTGAAGCTTTCTTT.

The chain is built from TRBV5-6 and TRBJ1-5, with D tentatively TRBD1 (6 bases). CDR3 length equals 15 residues. The V gene lost 1 base and the J gene lost 0 bases, with 8 bases spanning the gap. Germline assignment: CDR1 SGHDT and CDR2 YYEEEE. The CDR3 region is CASSLRTASNQPQHF. The CDR3, as DNA: TGTGCCAGCAGCTTGCGGACAGCTAGCAATCAGCCCCAGCATTTT.

J is TRBJ2-5 and V is TRBV24-1; D uncertain. The CDR3 runs 12 residues. Per the germline V gene, CDR1 is KGHDR and CDR2 is SFDVKD. Trimming removed 1 base at V and 5 bases at J, with 4 bases between. CDR3 coding DNA: TGTGCCACCAGTGATTTCGGGGAGACCCAGTACTTC. It specifies CATSDFGETQYF.

Here the CDR3 DNA reads TGCGCCAGCAGCCCAGGTCTCCGGGACAACACGGCAGAAGCTTTCTTT. Translated, it gives CASSPGLRDNTAEAFF. V gene TRBV5-1 combines with J gene TRBJ1-1, with D maybe TRBD1 (6 bases). CDR1 is SGHRS, CDR2 YFSETQ, per germline. The CDR3 is 16 amino acids. With 4 bases removed from V and 8 bases from J, the gap between germline ends came to 24 bases.

The CDR3 DNA reads as TGTGCCAGCAGCTCCCAAGGGGGGGCGGCTGAAGCTTTCTTT. Protein: CASSSQGGAAEAFF. This sequence joins TRBV7-8 and TRBJ1-1, with a weak D call TRBD1 (6 bases). Germline V lookup: CDR1 SGHVS, CDR2 FQNEAQ. The V gene lost 4 bases and the J gene lost 6 bases, with 15 bases spanning the gap. The CDR3 is 14 residues long.